Below, 10 T cell receptor beta chains from the same sample are listed, as sequenced in a study of cytomegalovirus exposure and HLA in healthy donors. The PCR was carried out with 60 Vbeta primers and 13 Jbeta primers. Generated by immunoSEQ multiplex PCR, the TCRdb table keeps only in-frame clones and is missing some. Of 120,000 to 150,000 clones in the sample, around 79% were seen once. Sequencing input: PBMCs. Every receptor here comes from a man aged 18 to 29 in good health and CMV-seronegative.

This rearrangement joins TRBV14 to TRBJ2-7; tentatively, D is TRBD2 (5 bases). V shed 3 bases and J shed 6 bases, with 18 bases lying between them. Per germline, CDR1 SGHDN and CDR2 FVKESK. The CDR3 has 15 amino acids. The chain's CDR3 is CASSQDSTGLGEQYF. The CDR3, as DNA: TGTGCCAGCAGCCAGGACTCGACGGGTCTCGGCGAGCAGTACTTC.

The chain joins TRBV7-2 to TRBJ2-5, with 7 bases matching TRBD2. With V trimmed by 2 bases and J by 0 bases, 9 bases remained unmatched. Per germline, CDR1 SGHTA and CDR2 FQGNSA. CDR3 length: 17 residues. CDR3 region: CASSLTGWGGYQETQYF. In nucleotides, the CDR3 is TGTGCCAGCAGCTTAACTGGTTGGGGGGGGTACCAAGAGACCCAGTACTTC. The full variable domain, with the rest looked up from reference TRBV7-2 and TRBJ2-5, is GAGVSQSPSNKVTEKGKDVELRCDPISGHTALYWYRQSLGQGLEFLIYFQGNSAPDKSGLPSDRFSAERTGGSVSTLTIQRTQQEDSAVYLCASSLTGWGGYQETQYFGPGTRLLVL.

As DNA, the CDR3 is TGTGCCAGCAGTGAAAACGGGGCAGGGGGGCAGGCCACTGAAGCTTTCTTT. As protein: CASSENGAGGQATEAFF. The chain joins TRBV6-1 to TRBJ1-1; 7 nucleotides line up with TRBD1. The germline gives CDR1 MNHNS, CDR2 SASEGT. The CDR3 sequence is 17 residues long. V lost 2 bases to trimming and J lost 4 bases; unmatched junction nucleotides: 13.

The chain uses TRBV4-3 and TRBJ1-6; D is unclear. V was shortened by 3 bases and J by 0 bases, with 12 bases between the two germline ends. CDR1 is LGHNA and CDR2 is YSLEER in the germline V gene. This CDR3 spans 17 amino acids. CDR3: CASSQGLSGSYNSPLHF. CDR3 DNA: TGCGCCAGCAGCCAGGGCTTGTCCGGCTCCTATAATTCACCCCTCCACTTT.

The chain recombines TRBV19 with TRBJ2-5, with D perhaps TRBD2 (6 bases). The CDR3 loop spans 14 amino acids. The germline CDR1 and CDR2 sequences are LNHDA and SQIVND (reference sequence). V lost 5 bases, J lost 10 bases, and 20 bases lay in between. Written as DNA, the CDR3 is TGTGCCAGTAGTCCGGCAGTCCGGGGCGGGGACCAGTACTTC. As protein: CASSPAVRGGDQYF.

The chain recombines TRBV5-1 with TRBJ1-2; weak D call: TRBD1 (6 bases). There are 17 residues in the CDR3. Trimming took 4 bases from V and 6 from J, leaving 25 bases between them. In germline, CDR1 is SGHRS, CDR2 YFSETQ. CDR3: CASSPQQDGGGAHGYTF. As DNA, the CDR3 is TGCGCCAGCAGCCCCCAACAGGACGGGGGGGGCGCGCATGGCTACACCTTC.

This chain connects TRBV10-3 to TRBJ2-1; 14 bases are a match to TRBD2. The J segment lost 4 bases and the V segment lost 5 bases, leaving 4 bases of the junction unmatched. Per the germline V gene, CDR1 is ENHRY and CDR2 is SYGVKD. The CDR3 totals 16 residues. The CDR3 nucleotides are TGTGCCATCAGTTGGACTAGCGGGGGGTTTTACAATGAGCAGTTCTTC. It encodes CAISWTSGGFYNEQFF.

The chain employs TRBV19 and TRBJ2-7; D is ambiguous. In germline, CDR1 is LNHDA, CDR2 SQIVND (reference sequence). The CDR3 is 14 amino acids. The ends were cut back, 7 bases at V and 0 bases at J, with 13 bases in the middle. For the CDR3, the DNA is TGTGCCAGTACTCCAGGTCTCGGCTCCTACGAGCAGTACTTC. Translating it yields CASTPGLGSYEQYF.

CDR3 residues: CASSRQENTEAFF. The CDR3, as DNA: TGCGCCAGCAGCAGACAGGAGAACACTGAAGCTTTCTTT. The chain carries TRBV4-1 and TRBJ1-1, with D perhaps matching TRBD1 (6 bases). Germline CDR1 is MGHRA and CDR2 is YSYEKL. With 5 bases removed from V and 1 base from J, the gap between germline ends came to 8 bases. This CDR3 is 13 amino acids long.

This clone was seen a single time. CDR3 coding DNA: TGTGCCAGCAGTGATTCGACAGGGGGTGGCAATCAGCCCCAGCATTTT. Translated: CASSDSTGGGNQPQHF. The V gene is TRBV2, the J gene TRBJ1-5, with TRBD1 matching over 9 bases. Unmatched junction bases numbered 5, after V lost 3 bases and J lost 2 bases. Germline V CDR1 and CDR2: SNHLY, FYNNEI. The CDR3 covers 16 residues.